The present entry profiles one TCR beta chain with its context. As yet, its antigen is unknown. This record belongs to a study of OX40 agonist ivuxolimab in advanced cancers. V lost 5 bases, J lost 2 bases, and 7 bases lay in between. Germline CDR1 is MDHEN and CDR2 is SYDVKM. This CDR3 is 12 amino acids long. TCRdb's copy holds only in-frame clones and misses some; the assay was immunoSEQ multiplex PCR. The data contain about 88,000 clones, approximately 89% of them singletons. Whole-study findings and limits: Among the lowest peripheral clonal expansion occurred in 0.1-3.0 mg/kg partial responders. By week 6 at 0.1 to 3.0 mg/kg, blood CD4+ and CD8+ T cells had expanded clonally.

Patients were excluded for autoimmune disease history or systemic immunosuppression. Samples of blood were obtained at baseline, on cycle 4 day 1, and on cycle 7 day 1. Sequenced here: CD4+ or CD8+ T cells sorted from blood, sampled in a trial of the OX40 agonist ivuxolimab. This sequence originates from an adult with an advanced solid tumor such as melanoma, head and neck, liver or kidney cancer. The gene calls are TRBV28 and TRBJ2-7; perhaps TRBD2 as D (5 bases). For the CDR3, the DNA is TGTGCCAGCAGTCCCGGGGCCTACGAGCAGTACGTC. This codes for CASSPGAYEQYV.